This T cell receptor beta chain was sequenced for a study of cytomegalovirus exposure and HLA in healthy donors. Study background: HLA-typed donors were the source of approximately 80 million unique TCRs held in an early data release. Findings and limits, study-wide: TCR beta chains numbering 150 to 200 were designated cytomegalovirus-associated. At a 0.05 false discovery rate, a later analysis found 16,951 TCR beta sequences to be associated with HLA alleles.

As for the donors, each was a healthy bone marrow donor. On this clone: The antigen is not known.

The CDR3 spans 14 residues. Per the germline V gene, CDR1 is SGDLS and CDR2 is YYNGEE. The trim removed 4 bases at V and 6 bases at J, leaving 6 bases unmatched. The PCR had 60 Vbeta and 13 Jbeta primers. Clones were sequenced by immunoSEQ multiplex PCR, and TCRdb holds only the in-frame ones, with some missing. The sample lists roughly 150,000 clones, around 73% occurring once. The sample was PBMCs. The V gene is TRBV9, the J gene TRBJ2-3, with TRBD2 matching 9 bases. This sequence was found in a woman younger than 35 in good health and CMV-seropositive. CDR3 in DNA: TGTGCCAGCAGCCTTAGCGGGGGTCAGGATACGCAGTATTTT. Its translation: CASSLSGGQDTQYF.